The 8 T cell receptor beta chains reported below all come from one sample, sequenced in a study of T cell responses to AZD1222 COVID-19 vaccine. Measured with immunoSEQ multiplex PCR; TCRdb has only the in-frame clones, and not every one. The sample lists over 150,000 clones, roughly 90% occurring once. This specimen consisted of peripheral blood, obtained 28 days after the second AZD1222 dose. The receptors here all came from an adult who received the AZD1222 COVID-19 vaccine.

V usage is TRBV12-3 or TRBV12-4 and J usage is TRBJ2-1; weak D call: TRBD2 (6 bases). The CDR3 is made up of 13 amino acids. Trimming pared 6 bases from V and 6 bases from J, leaving 12 bases between. CDR3 bases: TGTGCCAGCAGCACCGGGACTCGCAATGAGCAGTTCTTC. This sequence encodes CASSTGTRNEQFF.

The chain has TRBV20-1 and TRBJ2-7, with D tentatively TRBD1 or TRBD2 (5 bases each). Germline CDR1 reads DFQATT; CDR2 reads SNEGSKA (reference sequence). This CDR3 is 10 amino acids long. V dropped 3 bases and J dropped 7 bases, with 7 bases sitting between them. The CDR3 loop is CSASREEQYF. CDR3 nucleotide sequence: TGCAGTGCTAGCAGGGAGGAGCAGTACTTC.

The chain employs TRBV7-8 and TRBJ2-4; 9 positions agree with TRBD2. Trimming took 5 bases from V and 0 from J; bases not matched to a gene: 23. Per the germline V gene, CDR1 is SGHVS and CDR2 is FQNEAQ. The CDR3 loop spans 22 amino acids. DNA for the CDR3: TGTGCCAGCAGCCGAGGGGGGGCTAGCGGGGCCTCTTCGCAGGTAGCCAAAAACATTCAGTACTTC. Protein: CASSRGGASGASSQVAKNIQYF.

This chain links TRBV10-3 with TRBJ1-2; TRBD1 is a possible D gene (6 bases). This CDR3 region has 15 residues. Per germline, CDR1 ENHRY and CDR2 SYGVKD. Between the trimmed V and J ends, which lost 3 bases and 8 bases, there was a span of 19 bases. The CDR3 sequence: CAISDPEGGLLGYTF. In nucleotides, the CDR3 is TGTGCCATCAGTGACCCCGAGGGGGGCCTACTGGGCTACACCTTC.

The rearrangement uses TRBV11-2 and TRBJ2-2; D uncertain. Per the germline V gene, CDR1 is SGHAT and CDR2 is FQNNGV. Trimming pared 2 bases from V and 6 bases from J, leaving 13 bases between. This CDR3 region has 15 residues. This chain's CDR3 is CASSLFDGVPGELFF. CDR3 bases: TGTGCCAGCAGCTTATTTGATGGGGTCCCCGGGGAGCTGTTTTTT.

This chain uses TRBV9 with TRBJ1-6, with D possibly being TRBD1 (6 bases). The CDR3 spans 14 residues. Germline CDR1 and CDR2: SGDLS and YYNGEE. V was trimmed by 3 bases and J by 7 bases, leaving 11 bases between them. CDR3 residues: CASSEGEGNSPLHF. In DNA, the CDR3 is TGTGCCAGCAGCGAGGGGGAGGGAAATTCACCCCTCCACTTT.

The CDR3 sequence: CASSPSYGYTF. For the CDR3, the DNA is TGTGCCAGCAGTCCATCGTATGGCTACACCTTC. The V gene is TRBV6-2 or TRBV6-3, the J gene TRBJ1-2; D unresolved. There are 11 residues in the CDR3. The V end lost 5 bases, the J end lost 5 bases, and 6 bases lay between the germline ends. The V gene's germline CDR1 is MNHEY and CDR2 SVGEGT.

This rearrangement joins TRBV6-4 to TRBJ1-1; D uncertain. Trimming shortened V by 4 bases and J by 8 bases, and 5 bases separated the two germline ends. The CDR3 sequence is 10 residues long. The germline V gene has CDR1 MRHNA and CDR2 SNTAGT. CDR3 protein: CASSGGEAFF. CDR3 sequence (DNA): TGTGCCAGCAGTGGGGGAGAAGCTTTCTTT.